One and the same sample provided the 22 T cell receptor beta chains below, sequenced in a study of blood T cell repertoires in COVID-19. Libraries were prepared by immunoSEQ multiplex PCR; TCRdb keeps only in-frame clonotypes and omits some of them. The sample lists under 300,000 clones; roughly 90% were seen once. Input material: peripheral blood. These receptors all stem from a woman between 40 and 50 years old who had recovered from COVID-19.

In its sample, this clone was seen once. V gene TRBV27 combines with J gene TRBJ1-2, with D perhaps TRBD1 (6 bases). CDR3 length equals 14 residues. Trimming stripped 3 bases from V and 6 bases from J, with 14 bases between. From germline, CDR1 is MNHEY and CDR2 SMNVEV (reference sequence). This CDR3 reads CASSLGAQRDGYTF. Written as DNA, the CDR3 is TGTGCCAGCAGTTTGGGGGCCCAGAGGGATGGCTACACCTTC.

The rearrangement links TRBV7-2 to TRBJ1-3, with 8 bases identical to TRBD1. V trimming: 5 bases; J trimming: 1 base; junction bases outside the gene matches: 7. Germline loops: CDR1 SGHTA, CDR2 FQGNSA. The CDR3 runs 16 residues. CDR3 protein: CASSPRTGSSGNTIYF. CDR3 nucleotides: TGTGCCAGCAGCCCCAGGACAGGGTCTTCTGGAAACACCATATATTTT.

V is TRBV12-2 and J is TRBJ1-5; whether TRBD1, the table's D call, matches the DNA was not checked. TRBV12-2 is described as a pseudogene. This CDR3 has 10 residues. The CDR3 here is CASRLTDKPF. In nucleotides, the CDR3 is TGTGCAAGTCGCTTAACGGACAAGCCTTTT.

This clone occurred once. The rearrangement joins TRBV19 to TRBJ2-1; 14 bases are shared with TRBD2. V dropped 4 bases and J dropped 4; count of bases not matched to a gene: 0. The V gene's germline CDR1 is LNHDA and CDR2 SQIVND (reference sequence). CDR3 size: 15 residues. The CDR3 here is CASSRLAGGYNEQFF. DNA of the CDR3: TGTGCCAGTAGTAGACTAGCGGGGGGGTACAATGAGCAGTTCTTC.

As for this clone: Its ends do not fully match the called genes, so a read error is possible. This CDR3 reads CASTLGGAIRTEAFF. The DNA of the CDR3 is TGCGCCAGCACCTTGGGGGGCGCGATTAGAACTGAAGCTTTCTTT. The chain joins TRBV5-1 to TRBJ1-1; possible D gene TRBD1, 6 bases. This CDR3 is 15 amino acids long. From germline, CDR1 is SGHRS and CDR2 YFSETQ.

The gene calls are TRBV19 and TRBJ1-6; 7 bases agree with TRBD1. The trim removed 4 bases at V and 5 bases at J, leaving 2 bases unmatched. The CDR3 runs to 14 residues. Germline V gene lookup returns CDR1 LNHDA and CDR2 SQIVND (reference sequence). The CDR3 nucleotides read TGTGCCAGTAGTAACAGGGGAGATAATTCACCCCTCCACTTT. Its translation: CASSNRGDNSPLHF. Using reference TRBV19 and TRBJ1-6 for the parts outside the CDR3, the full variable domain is DGGITQSPKYLFRKEGQNVTLSCEQNLNHDAMYWYRQDPGQGLRLIYYSQIVNDFQKGDIAEGYSVSREKKESFPLTVTSAQKNPTAFYLCASSNRGDNSPLHFGNGTRLTVT.

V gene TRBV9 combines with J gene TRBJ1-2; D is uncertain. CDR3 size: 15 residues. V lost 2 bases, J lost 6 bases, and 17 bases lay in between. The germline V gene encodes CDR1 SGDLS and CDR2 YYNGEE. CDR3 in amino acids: CASSVSEGGIDGYTF. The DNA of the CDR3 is TGTGCCAGCAGCGTGTCCGAGGGTGGTATCGATGGCTACACCTTC.

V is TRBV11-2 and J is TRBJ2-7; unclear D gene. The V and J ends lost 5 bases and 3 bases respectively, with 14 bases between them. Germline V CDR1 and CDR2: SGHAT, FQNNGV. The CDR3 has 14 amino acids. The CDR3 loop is CASSPSFVRYEQYF. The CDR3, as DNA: TGTGCCAGCAGCCCTTCTTTCGTTCGCTACGAGCAGTACTTC.

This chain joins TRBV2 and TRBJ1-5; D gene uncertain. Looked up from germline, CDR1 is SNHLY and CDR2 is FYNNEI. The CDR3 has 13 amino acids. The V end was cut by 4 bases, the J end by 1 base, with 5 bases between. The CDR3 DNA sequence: TGTGCCAGCAGTGCGGAGAGCAATCAGCCCCAGCATTTT. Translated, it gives CASSAESNQPQHF.

As DNA, the CDR3 is TGTGCCACCAGCAGGGCCCTCCGGGACAGTAAACATCTTAACTATGGCTACACCTTC. Translated: CATSRALRDSKHLNYGYTF. The chain employs TRBV15 and TRBJ1-2, with 7 bases fitting TRBD1. The CDR3 runs 19 residues. Looked up from germline, CDR1 is LNHNV and CDR2 is YYDKDF (reference sequence). The V and J ends lost 3 bases and 1 base, in that order; junction bases with no gene match: 17.

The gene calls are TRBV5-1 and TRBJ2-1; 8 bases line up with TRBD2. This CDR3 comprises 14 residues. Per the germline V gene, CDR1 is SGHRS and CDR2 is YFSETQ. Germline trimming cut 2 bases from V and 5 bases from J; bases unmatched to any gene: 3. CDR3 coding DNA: TGCGCCAGCAGCTTTAGCGGGGCTCACAATGAGCAGTTCTTC. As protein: CASSFSGAHNEQFF.

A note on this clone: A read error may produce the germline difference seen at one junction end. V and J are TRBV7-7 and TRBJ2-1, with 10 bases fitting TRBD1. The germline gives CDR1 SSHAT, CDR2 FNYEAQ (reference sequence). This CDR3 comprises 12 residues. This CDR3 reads CASSADRGPQFF. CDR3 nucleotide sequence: TGTGCTAGCAGCGCCGACAGGGGGCCTCAGTTCTTC.

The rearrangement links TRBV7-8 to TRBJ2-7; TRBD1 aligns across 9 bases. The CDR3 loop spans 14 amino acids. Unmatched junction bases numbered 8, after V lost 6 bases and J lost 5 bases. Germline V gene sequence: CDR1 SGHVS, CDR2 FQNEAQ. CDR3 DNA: TGTGCCAGCAGTCAAACAGGGGGCATGAACGAGCAGTACTTC. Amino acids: CASSQTGGMNEQYF.

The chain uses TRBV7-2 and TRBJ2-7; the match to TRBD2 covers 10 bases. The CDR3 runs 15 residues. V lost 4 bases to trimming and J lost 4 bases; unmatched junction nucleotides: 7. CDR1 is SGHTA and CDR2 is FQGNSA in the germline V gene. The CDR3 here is CASSSTSGTQYEQYF. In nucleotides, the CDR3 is TGTGCCAGCAGCTCAACTAGCGGGACACAATACGAGCAGTACTTC. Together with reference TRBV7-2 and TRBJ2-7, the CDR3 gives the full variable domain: GAGVSQSPSNKVTEKGKDVELRCDPISGHTALYWYRQSLGQGLEFLIYFQGNSAPDKSGLPSDRFSAERTGGSVSTLTIQRTQQEDSAVYLCASSSTSGTQYEQYFGPGTRLTVT.

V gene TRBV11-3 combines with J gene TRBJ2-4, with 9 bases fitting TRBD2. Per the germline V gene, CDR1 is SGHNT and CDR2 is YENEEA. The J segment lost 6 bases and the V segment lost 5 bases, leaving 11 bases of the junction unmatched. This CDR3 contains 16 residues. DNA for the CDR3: TGTGCCAGCAGCGACCGCGAACTAGCGGGTGGAAACATTCAGTACTTC. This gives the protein CASSDRELAGGNIQYF.

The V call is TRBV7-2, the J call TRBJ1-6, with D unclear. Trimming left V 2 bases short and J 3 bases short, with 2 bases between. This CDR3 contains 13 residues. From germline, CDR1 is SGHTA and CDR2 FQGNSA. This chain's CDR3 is CASSLYYNSPLHF. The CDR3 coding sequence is TGTGCCAGCAGCTTATACTATAATTCACCCCTCCACTTT.

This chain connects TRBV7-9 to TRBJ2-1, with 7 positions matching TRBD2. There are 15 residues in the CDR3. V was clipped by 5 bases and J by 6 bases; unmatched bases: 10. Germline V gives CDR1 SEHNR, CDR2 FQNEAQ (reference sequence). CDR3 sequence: CASSPSGVGSNEQFF. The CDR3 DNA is TGTGCCAGCAGCCCCAGCGGGGTAGGGAGCAATGAGCAGTTCTTC. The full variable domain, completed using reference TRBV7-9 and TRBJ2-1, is DTGVSQNPRHKITKRGQNVTFRCDPISEHNRLYWYRQTLGQGPEFLTYFQNEAQLEKSRLLSDRFSAERPKGSFSTLEIQRTEQGDSAMYLCASSPSGVGSNEQFFGPGTRLTVL.

The CDR3, as DNA: TGCGCCAGCAGCTTTGGGGAGGGGATTCGAGAGACCCAGTACTTC. This sequence encodes CASSFGEGIRETQYF. The chain joins TRBV5-1 to TRBJ2-5, with 7 bases matching TRBD2. CDR1 is SGHRS and CDR2 is YFSETQ in the germline V gene. This CDR3 spans 15 amino acids. V was clipped by 2 bases and J by 4 bases; unmatched bases: 8.

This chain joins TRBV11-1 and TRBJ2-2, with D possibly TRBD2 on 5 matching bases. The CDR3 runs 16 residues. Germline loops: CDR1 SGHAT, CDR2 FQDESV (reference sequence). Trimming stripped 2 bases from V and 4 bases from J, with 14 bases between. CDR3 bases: TGTGCCAGCAGCTTATTTGGTTCACGGGGCACCGGGGAGCTGTTTTTT. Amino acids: CASSLFGSRGTGELFF.

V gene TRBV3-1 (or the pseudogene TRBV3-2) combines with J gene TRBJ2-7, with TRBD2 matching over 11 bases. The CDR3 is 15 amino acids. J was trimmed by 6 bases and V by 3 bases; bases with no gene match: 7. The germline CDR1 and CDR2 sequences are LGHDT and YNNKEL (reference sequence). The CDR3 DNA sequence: TGTGCCAGCAGCCATTTAGCGGGAGGGATGGGCGAGCAGTACTTC. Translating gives CASSHLAGGMGEQYF.

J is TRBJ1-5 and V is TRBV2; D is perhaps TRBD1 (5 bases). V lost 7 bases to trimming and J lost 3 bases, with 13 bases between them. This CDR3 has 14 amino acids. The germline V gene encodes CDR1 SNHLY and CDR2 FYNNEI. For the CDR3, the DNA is TGTGCCAGCACCGGGGGTTTAAACAATCAGCCCCAGCATTTT. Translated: CASTGGLNNQPQHF.

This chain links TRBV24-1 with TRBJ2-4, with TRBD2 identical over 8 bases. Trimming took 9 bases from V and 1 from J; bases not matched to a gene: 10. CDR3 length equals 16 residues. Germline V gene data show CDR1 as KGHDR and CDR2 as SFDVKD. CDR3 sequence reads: CATAPGGDRAKNIQYF. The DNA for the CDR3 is TGTGCCACCGCCCCCGGGGGGGATAGGGCCAAAAACATTCAGTACTTC.